This T cell receptor (beta chain) is from a study of T cells in localized non-small cell lung cancer. The method was immunoSEQ multiplex PCR; TCRdb's version includes in-frame clones alone and lacks a portion of them. The repertoire holds about 83,000 clones, with approximately 80% as singletons. Germline CDR1 and CDR2: SGHTA and FQGNSA. The ends were cut back, 6 bases at V and 3 bases at J, with 15 bases in the middle. The CDR3 is made up of 15 amino acids. The chain recombines TRBV7-2 with TRBJ1-3, with D unresolved. Specimen: peripheral blood, collected before any cancer treatment. The TCR sequence derives from a female donor over 55 with stage I lung adenocarcinoma. This chain's CDR3 is CASSRTGQDGNTIYF. Here the CDR3 DNA reads TGTGCCAGCAGTCGGACTGGGCAGGATGGAAACACCATATATTTT.